The clone carrying this T cell receptor beta chain showed up just a few times. Its antigen is not known. CDR3 length: 15 amino acids. The sample belongs to a study of identical twins. Study findings and constraints: These conclusions were based on statistical analysis (cross-sectional, not following the same donors).

A universal primer site was incorporated via template switching, and the cDNA contained unique molecular identifiers. TCRdb re-derived calls from the 5' RACE reads in MiXCR, one entry per CDR3 protein. The sample yields roughly 350,000 distinct CDR3 sequences, 7% to 9.5% seen once. Healthy Caucasians supplied all donations. V usage is TRBV21-1 and J usage is TRBJ2-1; TRBD2, the table's D call, lacks a check against the DNA. TRBV21-1 is shown as a pseudogene. This sequence originates from a woman aged 50 to 60 in good health. Sequences were obtained from naive T cells sorted from blood. The CDR3 nucleotides read TGTGCCAGCAGCAAGGGGCGGGAGGGCCACAATGAGCAGTTCTTC. Amino acids: CASSKGREGHNEQFF.